This T cell receptor beta chain stems from a study of blood T cells in healthy people across ages. RNA extraction gave at least 5 micrograms of total RNA per sample. Germline V gene data show CDR1 as SQVTM and CDR2 as ANQGSEA. Trimming cost V 5 bases and J 4 bases, with 15 bases left between them. This CDR3 spans 13 amino acids. Sample-barcoded 5' priming and a J-beta primer mix drove a second PCR of roughly 7 to 11 cycles. TCRdb reanalysed the 5' RACE reads using MiXCR and keeps one entry per CDR3 protein. Here the sample spans under 750,000 distinct CDR3 sequences, around half being singletons. This sequence originates from a man at least 80 years old in good health. This chain connects TRBV29-1 to TRBJ2-7; TRBD1 is a possible D gene (5 bases). Sequencing used blood. In DNA form, the CDR3 reads TGCAGCGTTACGTCAGGGTTACGGTACGAGCAGTACTTC. This sequence encodes CSVTSGLRYEQYF.